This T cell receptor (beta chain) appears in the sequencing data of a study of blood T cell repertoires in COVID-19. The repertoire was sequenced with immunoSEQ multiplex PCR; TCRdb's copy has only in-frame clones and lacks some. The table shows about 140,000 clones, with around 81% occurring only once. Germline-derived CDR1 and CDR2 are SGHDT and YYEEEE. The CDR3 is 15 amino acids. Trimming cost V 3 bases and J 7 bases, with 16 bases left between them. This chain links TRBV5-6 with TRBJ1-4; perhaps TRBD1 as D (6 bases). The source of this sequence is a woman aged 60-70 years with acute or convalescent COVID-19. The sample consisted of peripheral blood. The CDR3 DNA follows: TGTGCCAGCAGCTCTAAACAGGGTAACGTTGAAAAACTGTTTTTT. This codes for CASSSKQGNVEKLFF.